Listed here are 32 T cell receptor beta chains from one sample, sequenced in a study of glioma-infiltrating T cells after dendritic cell vaccination. TCRdb keeps only in-frame clones here, not all; method: immunoSEQ multiplex PCR. The data hold tens of thousands of clones, with approximately 78% observed a single time. The material was blood, obtained before dendritic cell vaccination. The receptors were gathered from a human donor with glioblastoma.

This chain connects TRBV19 to TRBJ1-1; D is perhaps TRBD1 (5 bases). Trimming removed 7 bases at V and 5 bases at J, with 20 bases between. The CDR3 length is 15 residues. From germline, CDR1 is LNHDA and CDR2 SQIVND (reference sequence). The CDR3 spells CASTPGWTPPTEAFF. The CDR3 nucleotides are TGTGCCAGTACCCCTGGCTGGACACCACCTACTGAAGCTTTCTTT.

The rearrangement links TRBV4-2 to TRBJ2-3; D call uncertain. Germline-derived CDR1 and CDR2 are LGHNA and YNFKEQ. This CDR3 comprises 18 residues. V dropped 1 base and J dropped 0 bases, with 17 bases sitting between them. Here the CDR3 reads CASSQAGVRVPSTDTQYF. Here the CDR3 DNA reads TGTGCCAGCAGCCAAGCGGGTGTCCGGGTCCCTAGCACAGATACGCAGTATTTT.

The chain couples TRBV5-1 to TRBJ2-2; 8 nucleotides align to TRBD1. The ends lost 3 bases at V and 4 bases at J; junction bases unmatched: 8. This CDR3 region has 16 residues. Germline-derived CDR1 and CDR2 are SGHRS and YFSETQ. The CDR3 region is CASSSRTGSATGELFF. The CDR3 nucleotides are TGCGCCAGCAGCTCTCGGACAGGGAGCGCCACCGGGGAGCTGTTTTTT.

This chain joins TRBV19 and TRBJ2-5; the D gene is possibly TRBD1 (5 bases). CDR1 and CDR2 from the germline V gene are LNHDA and SQIVND (reference sequence). The V gene lost 5 bases and the J gene lost 0 bases, with 13 bases spanning the gap. The CDR3 extends over 15 amino acids. CDR3 in DNA: TGTGCCAGTAGTCCCACCCCAGGGTACCAAGAGACCCAGTACTTC. Protein sequence: CASSPTPGYQETQYF.

V is TRBV14 and J is TRBJ1-1, with 7 positions matching TRBD1. Trimming removed 4 bases from V and 1 base from J; junction bases left unmatched: 3. Germline CDR1 is SGHDN and CDR2 is FVKESK. The CDR3 consists of 14 residues. The CDR3: CASSPDRENTEAFF. As DNA, the CDR3 is TGTGCCAGCAGCCCCGACAGGGAGAACACTGAAGCTTTCTTT. Complete variable domain (other parts from reference TRBV14 and TRBJ1-1): EAGVTQFPSHSVIEKGQTVTLRCDPISGHDNLYWYRRVMGKEIKFLLHFVKESKQDESGMPNNRFLAERTGGTYSTLKVQPAELEDSGVYFCASSPDRENTEAFFGQGTRLTVV.

The gene calls are TRBV7-2 and TRBJ1-1; D perhaps matches TRBD1 (5 bases). The CDR3 loop spans 16 amino acids. Trimming removed 5 bases at V and 3 bases at J, with 19 bases between. Germline V lookup: CDR1 SGHTA, CDR2 FQGNSA. The CDR3 here is CASSPRKGPLHTEAFF. The CDR3 DNA follows: TGTGCCAGCAGCCCCCGGAAGGGGCCGCTCCACACTGAAGCTTTCTTT.

This chain connects TRBV5-6 to TRBJ1-6; tentative D call: TRBD1 (5 bases). Trimming took 4 bases from V and 6 from J, leaving 14 bases between them. Germline CDR1 SGHDT, CDR2 YYEEEE. The CDR3 loop spans 15 amino acids. This CDR3 reads CASSPQGTGNSPLHF. The CDR3 nucleotides read TGTGCCAGCAGCCCCCAGGGAACGGGTAATTCACCCCTCCACTTT.

The chain carries TRBV4-1 and TRBJ1-1; a weak D match, TRBD1 (6 bases). The ends were cut back, 5 bases at V and 3 bases at J, with 13 bases in the middle. This CDR3 is built from 14 residues. CDR1 and CDR2 from the germline V gene are MGHRA and YSYEKL. This CDR3 reads CASSLRGGYTEAFF. The CDR3 coding sequence is TGCGCCAGCAGCTTAAGGGGGGGCTACACTGAAGCTTTCTTT.

This clone was counted a single time. This CDR3 is CASSYLAGANTGELFF. In DNA form, the CDR3 reads TGTGCCAGCAGCTACTTAGCGGGGGCGAACACCGGGGAGCTGTTTTTT. This rearrangement joins TRBV7-9 to TRBJ2-2, with TRBD2 matching over 9 bases. The V and J ends lost 4 bases and 0 bases, in that order; junction bases with no gene match: 3. The length of the CDR3 is 16 residues. Germline V lookup: CDR1 SEHNR, CDR2 FQNEAQ (reference sequence).

The rearrangement links TRBV5-4 to TRBJ2-7; TRBD2 matches at 9 bases. The germline V gene has CDR1 SGHNT and CDR2 YYREEE (reference sequence). The CDR3 is 18 amino acids. With 1 base clipped from V and 2 bases from J, the junction kept 13 bases outside the gene matches. The CDR3, as DNA: TGTGCCAGCAGCTTGCGATATCTCTTAGCGGGGGAAACCTACGAGCAGTACTTC. Encoded protein: CASSLRYLLAGETYEQYF. Drawing the rest from reference TRBV5-4 and TRBJ2-7, the complete variable domain is ETGVTQSPTHLIKTRGQQVTLRCSSQSGHNTVSWYQQALGQGPQFIFQYYREEENGRGNFPPRFSGLQFPNYSSELNVNALELDDSALYLCASSLRYLLAGETYEQYFGPGTRLTVT.

This chain joins TRBV7-2 and TRBJ1-1, with D tentatively TRBD1 (5 bases). Trimming cost V 0 bases and J 2 bases, with 10 bases left between them. Per the germline V gene, CDR1 is SGHTA and CDR2 is FQGNSA. The CDR3 consists of 15 residues. As DNA, the CDR3 is TGTGCCAGCAGCTTAGCGGGCAGGGATAACACTGAAGCTTTCTTT. Amino acids: CASSLAGRDNTEAFF. Full variable domain (missing parts from reference TRBV7-2 and TRBJ1-1): GAGVSQSPSNKVTEKGKDVELRCDPISGHTALYWYRQSLGQGLEFLIYFQGNSAPDKSGLPSDRFSAERTGGSVSTLTIQRTQQEDSAVYLCASSLAGRDNTEAFFGQGTRLTVV.

The DNA of the CDR3 is TGTGCCAGCACTTACCCCCTGGCTAGCGGGGGCCACTCCTACGAGCAGTACTTC. It codes for CASTYPLASGGHSYEQYF. The rearrangement joins TRBV28 to TRBJ2-7, with 10 nucleotides matching TRBD2. This CDR3 is 18 amino acids long. Losses at the gene ends were 7 bases for V and 0 bases for J; bases not matched to a gene: 15. In germline, CDR1 is MDHEN, CDR2 SYDVKM.

V is TRBV7-9 and J is TRBJ2-3, with TRBD2 matching 9 bases. The CDR3 runs 18 residues. Germline V gives CDR1 SEHNR, CDR2 FQNEAQ (reference sequence). V was clipped by 4 bases and J by 3 bases; unmatched bases: 14. The CDR3 sequence: CASSSPASGAVSTDTQYF. The DNA for the CDR3 is TGTGCCAGCAGCTCACCAGCTAGCGGGGCGGTGTCAACAGATACGCAGTATTTT.

V gene TRBV5-1 combines with J gene TRBJ2-5, with 16 bases lining up with TRBD2. CDR1 SGHRS and CDR2 YFSETQ come from the germline V gene. This CDR3 contains 19 residues. Trimming at V came to 3 bases and at J to 2 bases, leaving 10 bases not matched to a gene. The CDR3 here is CASSSGTSGGAVIQETQYF. The CDR3 coding sequence is TGCGCCAGCAGCTCAGGGACTAGCGGGGGGGCGGTCATACAAGAGACCCAGTACTTC.

The chain joins TRBV19 to TRBJ2-7, with a weak D call TRBD1 (7 bases). Trimming took off 4 bases at V and 6 bases at J, with 16 bases between the two ends. Germline V gives CDR1 LNHDA, CDR2 SQIVND (reference sequence). The CDR3 spans 14 residues. CDR3 DNA sequence: TGTGCCAGTAGTACCCTGTCAGGGGGAGGCGAGCAGTACTTC. As protein: CASSTLSGGGEQYF. The variable domain in full, completed from reference TRBV19 and TRBJ2-7, reads DGGITQSPKYLFRKEGQNVTLSCEQNLNHDAMYWYRQDPGQGLRLIYYSQIVNDFQKGDIAEGYSVSREKKESFPLTVTSAQKNPTAFYLCASSTLSGGGEQYFGPGTRLTVT.

This clone has a single count. J is TRBJ2-7 and V is TRBV7-2; TRBD2 agrees at 10 bases. Germline-derived CDR1 and CDR2 are SGHTA and FQGNSA. Trimming at V came to 6 bases and at J to 6 bases, leaving 8 bases not matched to a gene. This CDR3 is 14 amino acids long. CDR3 region: CASRSGLAYSEQYF. The CDR3 DNA sequence: TGTGCCAGCAGGTCGGGACTAGCGTACTCCGAGCAGTACTTC.

This chain joins TRBV5-6 and TRBJ1-1; no definite D call. V gave up 2 bases and J gave up 5 bases, with 7 bases separating them. Germline V lookup: CDR1 SGHDT, CDR2 YYEEEE. The CDR3 loop spans 12 amino acids. The CDR3 DNA is TGTGCCAGCAGCTTACTTCGGACTGAAGCTTTCTTT. Translation: CASSLLRTEAFF.

This clone was detected once. This chain joins TRBV5-1 and TRBJ1-6; 7 bases line up with TRBD1. The germline CDR1 and CDR2 sequences are SGHRS and YFSETQ. J gave up 5 bases and V 7 bases, and 6 bases lay outside the gene matches. The CDR3 has 14 amino acids. CDR3 sequence (DNA): TGCGCCAGCTGTGTTGGGACAGATAATTCACCCCTCCACTTT. This encodes CASCVGTDNSPLHF.

The rearrangement joins TRBV29-1 to TRBJ2-7; 9 bases are shared with TRBD1. The germline gives CDR1 SQVTM, CDR2 ANQGSEA. The CDR3 extends over 17 amino acids. Trimming cost V 1 base and J 2 bases; bases outside gene matches: 12. DNA of the CDR3: TGCAGCGTTGAAGGTCCGAGATTGACAGGGGGTCCCTACGAGCAGTACTTC. Its translation is CSVEGPRLTGGPYEQYF.

This clone was seen only once. The chain uses TRBV2 and TRBJ2-5, with 10 bases identical to TRBD1. The germline gives CDR1 SNHLY, CDR2 FYNNEI. With V trimmed by 7 bases and J by 2 bases, 4 bases remained unmatched. CDR3 length: 14 residues. The CDR3 DNA follows: TGTGCCAGCACCCGGGACAGGGGTCAAGAGACCCAGTACTTC. It codes for CASTRDRGQETQYF.

The V call is TRBV5-1, the J call TRBJ2-5; D might be TRBD2 (7 bases). V was cut by 4 bases and J by 4 bases, with 17 bases left in between. CDR3 length equals 15 residues. Per the germline V gene, CDR1 is SGHRS and CDR2 is YFSETQ. CDR3 DNA: TGCGCCAGCAGCGACTACCGGGGGGCCTTAGAGACCCAGTACTTC. Protein product: CASSDYRGALETQYF.

This clone was counted only a few times. The J gene is TRBJ1-5, the V gene TRBV28, with a possible D match to TRBD1 (6 bases). The CDR3 is 16 amino acids. The germline V gene encodes CDR1 MDHEN and CDR2 SYDVKM. V was clipped by 8 bases and J by 7 bases, with 24 bases between them. The CDR3 DNA follows: TGTGCCAGCGGGTTTATCGGGCAGGGGAGAGGACAGCCCCAGCATTTT. This codes for CASGFIGQGRGQPQHF.

The genes are TRBV23-1 and TRBJ2-3; D perhaps matches TRBD2 (6 bases). TRBV23-1 is an ORF for which the function is uncertain. Trimming removed 4 bases at V and 2 bases at J, with 22 bases between. The CDR3 spans 18 residues. The CDR3 bases are TGCGCCAGCAGTCCCCGCCGGGACTCCCTCCTTTACACAGATACGCAGTATTTT. Translated, it gives CASSPRRDSLLYTDTQYF.

The chain is built from TRBV18 and TRBJ1-2; the match to TRBD1 covers 7 bases. Germline V gives CDR1 KGHSH, CDR2 LQKENI. V trimming: 4 bases; J trimming: 6 bases; junction bases outside the gene matches: 14. The CDR3 has 16 amino acids. This CDR3 reads CASSQTYGQVKDGYTF. The CDR3 DNA sequence: TGTGCCAGCTCACAAACTTATGGACAGGTGAAGGATGGCTACACCTTC.

The rearrangement uses TRBV27 and TRBJ2-7, with D unresolved. Germline V gene sequence: CDR1 MNHEY, CDR2 SMNVEV (reference sequence). The CDR3 has 15 residues. V gave up 0 bases and J gave up 0 bases, with 9 bases separating them. CDR3 residues: CASSLSGYTSYEQYF. The CDR3 nucleotides read TGTGCCAGCAGTTTATCCGGGTACACCTCCTACGAGCAGTACTTC.

V and J are TRBV30 and TRBJ2-4; maybe TRBD2 (6 bases). The CDR3 length is 13 residues. Trimming cost V 1 base and J 9 bases, with 13 bases left between them. Germline CDR1 GTSNPN, CDR2 SVGIG (reference sequence). The CDR3 DNA sequence: TGTGCCTGGAGTGGGGGGGTACAGAGCATTCAGTACTTC. Its translation is CAWSGGVQSIQYF.

This chain uses TRBV5-4 with TRBJ2-2; D might be TRBD1 (6 bases). The CDR3 runs to 14 residues. The V gene lost 5 bases and the J gene lost 5 bases, with 13 bases spanning the gap. The germline gives CDR1 SGHNT, CDR2 YYREEE (reference sequence). This chain's CDR3 is CASSSTGYTGELFF. The CDR3 nucleotides read TGTGCCAGCAGTTCGACAGGCTATACCGGGGAGCTGTTTTTT.

This sequence joins TRBV2 and TRBJ2-1; TRBD1 might be the D (6 bases). The CDR3 totals 13 residues. Germline CDR1 and CDR2: SNHLY and FYNNEI. The V end was cut by 8 bases, the J end by 8 bases, with 16 bases between. CDR3 sequence (DNA): TGTGCCAGCTCCGGGGACAACCGGGATGAGCAGTTCTTC. This gives the protein CASSGDNRDEQFF.

Note on this clone: The identical CDR3 is also encoded by other nucleotide sequences in the sample. This rearrangement joins TRBV7-2 to TRBJ1-6; 7 bases match TRBD1. This CDR3 has 16 amino acids. The J segment lost 4 bases and the V segment lost 4 bases, leaving 7 bases of the junction unmatched. Germline loops: CDR1 SGHTA, CDR2 FQGNSA. CDR3 amino acids: CASSSTGAPYNSPLHF. In DNA, the CDR3 is TGTGCCAGCAGCTCCACAGGGGCGCCTTATAATTCACCCCTCCACTTT.

This clone appeared once. The chain has TRBV5-1 and TRBJ2-7, with 8 bases identical to TRBD2. The CDR3 sequence is 16 residues long. J was trimmed by 3 bases and V by 3 bases; bases with no gene match: 11. The germline CDR1 and CDR2 sequences are SGHRS and YFSETQ. Here the CDR3 reads CASSSSGGPTYYEQYF. CDR3 in DNA: TGCGCCAGCAGCTCGAGCGGGGGCCCGACATACTACGAGCAGTACTTC.

V is TRBV28 and J is TRBJ2-7, with TRBD1 matching 9 bases. Germline V gene lookup returns CDR1 MDHEN and CDR2 SYDVKM. The CDR3 consists of 15 residues. J lost 5 bases, V lost 4 bases, and 9 bases had no gene match. In DNA, the CDR3 is TGTGCCAGCAGTTCCGCCGGGACAGGGATGCACGAGCAGTACTTC. Protein sequence: CASSSAGTGMHEQYF.

This chain links TRBV27 with TRBJ2-7; TRBD1 agrees at 7 bases. Germline V gene data show CDR1 as MNHEY and CDR2 as SMNVEV (reference sequence). The CDR3 is 14 residues long. V lost 1 base and J lost 5; bases outside the gene matches: 5. Written as DNA, the CDR3 is TGTGCCAGCAGTTTATTAACTACAGGGGACGAGCAGTACTTC. It is translated as CASSLLTTGDEQYF.